What follows describes a single TCR beta chain. Assay: immunoSEQ multiplex PCR; the TCRdb copy retains only in-frame clones and omits some. Among about 140,000 clones listed, around 88% were seen once. The data derive from a study of blood T cell repertoires in COVID-19. Study context: In each case, the material was cDNA or gDNA derived from T cells, B-cell-depleted T cells, or PBMCs.

This clonotype originated in a human donor in a cohort sampled during active COVID-19. The sequenced material came from peripheral blood.

The CDR3 is CASSPGQILNTEAFF. The DNA for the CDR3 is TGTGCCAGCTCACCGGGACAGATCTTGAACACTGAAGCTTTCTTT. The chain carries TRBV18 and TRBJ1-1, with 7 bases lining up with TRBD1. This CDR3 contains 15 residues. J gave up 0 bases and V 3 bases, and 4 bases lay outside the gene matches. Germline CDR1 reads KGHSH; CDR2 reads LQKENI.